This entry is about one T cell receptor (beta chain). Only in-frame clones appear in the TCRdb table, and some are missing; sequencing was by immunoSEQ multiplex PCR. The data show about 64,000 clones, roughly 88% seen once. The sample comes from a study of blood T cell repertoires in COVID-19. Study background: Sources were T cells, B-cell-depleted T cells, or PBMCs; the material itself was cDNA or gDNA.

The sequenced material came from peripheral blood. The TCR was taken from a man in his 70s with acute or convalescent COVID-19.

The CDR3 loop is CASKQAGGRVWYGYTF. CDR3 DNA sequence: TGTGCCAGCAAACAAGCGGGCGGTAGGGTATGGTATGGCTACACCTTC. The V and J genes are TRBV28 and TRBJ1-2; D remains ambiguous. The CDR3 is made up of 16 amino acids. Germline V lookup: CDR1 MDHEN, CDR2 SYDVKM. Trimming pared 7 bases from V and 5 bases from J, leaving 23 bases between.